The clone carrying this T cell receptor beta chain was seen more than once but under ten times. Per germline, CDR1 SEHNR and CDR2 FQNEAQ (reference sequence). The CDR3 contains 13 residues. The V end lost 7 bases, the J end lost 6 bases, and 16 bases lay between the germline ends. cDNA came from about 0.51 to 1 ug RNA primed by random hexamers. Across 54 Vbeta and 13 Jbeta, TCR beta CDR3 was amplified with immunoSEQ multiplex PCR. TCRdb analysed the immunoSEQ multiplex PCR reads with MiXCR anew, one entry per CDR3 protein. Of 250,000 to 300,000 distinct CDR3 sequences listed, 80% to 90% are singletons. These data come from a study of CD8 T cells in Susac syndrome. The authors sequenced TCR beta from blood CD8+ and CD4+ T cells. The TEMRA cells underwent FACS enrichment, while the CD8+ and CD4+ T cells underwent negative isolation.

The sequence came from a human donor with multiple sclerosis. The chain couples TRBV7-9 to TRBJ2-7, with TRBD1 as a possible D gene (6 bases). Sequencing used CD8+ T cells from PBMCs. CDR3 in DNA: TGTGCCAGCAAACCTCCCGGGACAAGCGAGCAGTACTTC. Translated: CASKPPGTSEQYF.